Listed below are T cell receptor beta chains from one sample, sequenced in a study of tumor-infiltrating lymphocytes in primary liver carcinoma. TCRdb reprocessed the multiplex PCR reads with MiXCR, giving one entry per CDR3 protein. The table records about 190,000 distinct CDR3 sequences, around 85% of them present only once. The specimen was tumor tissue from primary liver carcinoma. Receptors originate from a man aged 40-49 years with primary liver carcinoma and hepatitis B virus infection. CDR3s include the opening cysteine and the closing phenylalanine or tryptophan. D genes are given only for firm matches. Rows may omit the clone size; those that give it use once, few, many or a size class.

v_call	d_call	j_call	clone_size	cdr3_nt	cdr3_aa
TRBV6-1	.	TRBJ2-1	.	TGTGTCAGCACTCTGGAGCGACACACCTACAATGAGCAGTTCTTC	CVSTLERHTYNEQFF
TRBV6-5	TRBD2	TRBJ2-3	.	TGTGCCAACCCAGGACTAGCAGGAACAGATACGCAGTATTTT	CANPGLAGTDTQYF
TRBV5-1	.	TRBJ1-6	many	TGCGCCAGCAGCGAGGGCCACGATAATTCACCCCTCCACTTT	CASSEGHDNSPLHF
TRBV11-2	.	TRBJ2-7	.	TGTGCCGGCAGCTCGGAATTATACAACGAGCAGTACTTC	CAGSSELYNEQYF
TRBV13	.	TRBJ2-1	.	TGTTCCAGCAGTTTAGGGGACCTGGGAAGGGGCAATGAGCAGTTCTTC	CSSSLGDLGRGNEQFF
TRBV11-2	.	TRBJ2-3	.	TGTGCCTGCACTAGAAGAAGTACATGGAACACAGATACGCAGTATTTT	CACTRRSTWNTDTQYF
TRBV29-1	.	TRBJ2-5	.	TGCAGCGTTGAAACTGGGGGCAGAAAGACCGAGTATTTC	CSVETGGRKTEYF
TRBV7-2	.	TRBJ2-2	.	TGTGCCAGCAGAGAGCGGAGCACCGGGGAGCTGTTTTTT	CASRERSTGELFF
TRBV4-3	.	TRBJ2-1	.	TGCGCCAACAGCCAAGTGTCGCAGCACAATGAGCAGTCCTTC	CANSQVSQHNEQSF
TRBV11-2	TRBD2	TRBJ2-3	.	TGTGCGGGCAGTGATAGCGGGAGATCTACAGATACGCAGTATTTT	CAGSDSGRSTDTQYF
TRBV10-3	.	TRBJ1-4	many	TGTGCCATCAGTGAGGGAAGCCGTAATGAAAAACTGTTTTTT	CAISEGSRNEKLFF
TRBV5-1	TRBD1	TRBJ1-2	.	TGTGCCAGCAGCGGCCCCTCGACAGGGACGGGGGAAGGGAACTATGGATACACCTTC	CASSGPSTGTGEGNYGYTF
TRBV7-9	.	TRBJ2-1	.	TGTGTCAGCAGTGACAGTTTATCCGAAAACAAAAAGCAGTTCTTC	CVSSDSLSENKKQFF
TRBV6-1	.	TRBJ2-5	.	TGTGCCAGCAGTGAGTACGTCCCCCGAGAGGGTCGTGAGACCCAGTACTTC	CASSEYVPREGRETQYF
TRBV29-1	.	TRBJ1-2	.	TGCAGCGTTGACCAGAGGGGGTCAGGGCCTGGCTGCACCTTC	CSVDQRGSGPGCTF
TRBV11-1	.	TRBJ2-7	.	TGTGCCTGCAGTTCATCACGGGACTCCTCCTACGATCAATACTTC	CACSSSRDSSYDQYF
TRBV14	.	TRBJ2-7	.	TGTGCCAGCAACCACTCTATGGGTTCGCAGTACTTC	CASNHSMGSQYF
TRBV4-1	TRBD2	TRBJ2-3	.	TGCGCCAACAGCCGTCTGGGAGGGGATACGCAGTATTTC	CANSRLGGDTQYF
TRBV6-2/TRBV6-3	.	TRBJ2-6	few	TGTACCAGCAGTTACGCGGGACTCTCTGGGGCCAACGTCCTGAGTTTC	CTSSYAGLSGANVLSF
TRBV29-1	TRBD1	TRBJ2-5	.	TGCAGCCTTGAAGCGGATAGGGGGCGAGCAGAGACCCAGCACTTC	CSLEADRGRAETQHF
TRBV30	.	TRBJ2-7	many	TGTGCCTGGAGTACGTCGGTCTACGAGCAGTACTTC	CAWSTSVYEQYF
TRBV29-1	.	TRBJ2-7	.	TGCAGCGTTGTCAGGGGGGCCTACGAGCGGCACTTC	CSVVRGAYERHF
TRBV4-2	.	TRBJ1-1	.	TGTGCCAGCAGCCATGATCGAGGGAACACTGAAGCTTTCTTT	CASSHDRGNTEAFF
TRBV14	.	TRBJ2-7	once	TGTGCCAGCAGCCAAGCGAGGTTCTCCAACGAGCAGTACTTC	CASSQARFSNEQYF
TRBV6-2/TRBV6-3	TRBD2	TRBJ2-5	.	TGTACCAGCAGCCCCCTGCTAGCGGGCGGAGAGACCCATTACTTC	CTSSPLLAGGETHYF
TRBV4-1	TRBD2	TRBJ2-1	.	TGTGCCACTAGCGCGGGACAGCAGTTCTTC	CATSAGQQFF
TRBV11-1	TRBD1	TRBJ2-7	.	TGTGCCAACAGCTCGCATCCAGGGGGCGCCTACGAGCAGTACTTC	CANSSHPGGAYEQYF
TRBV6-2/TRBV6-3	.	TRBJ2-7	.	TGTGCCAGCAGTAGTGGGCGGACCCGCAGCTCCAACGAGCAGTATTTC	CASSSGRTRSSNEQYF
TRBV5-5	TRBD2	TRBJ2-3	.	TGTGTCAGCAGCCTCTTAGTAACGGGAGGGGGGGATACGCAGTATTTT	CVSSLLVTGGGDTQYF
TRBV28	.	TRBJ2-4	many	TGTGCCAGCAGTCCCCTGGTGTCCGATACTCTAAACATTCAGTACTTC	CASSPLVSDTLNIQYF
TRBV6-5	TRBD1	TRBJ1-1	.	TGTGCCAGCAGCTTCGGACAGGCCAACTCTGAAGCCTTCTTT	CASSFGQANSEAFF
TRBV29-1	.	TRBJ2-7	.	TGCAGCGCGGGTTGGGGTTATCGCGAGCATTACTTC	CSAGWGYREHYF
TRBV20-1	.	TRBJ1-5	.	TGCAGTGCTAGAGATTGGAGGAAAGGGGCCCAGCATTTT	CSARDWRKGAQHF
TRBV28	.	TRBJ2-7	.	TGTGCCAGCAGTAGGGGAAGTGGGAGCTCCTACAAGCAGTACTTC	CASSRGSGSSYKQYF
TRBV7-2	.	TRBJ2-5	.	TGTGCTAGCAGCTTAGTGGGCGGACTCCAAGAGACCCAGTACTTC	CASSLVGGLQETQYF
TRBV4-3	.	TRBJ1-6	.	TGCGCCAGCAACCAAGATCCTCGAACATGCTATAATTCACCCCTCCACTTT	CASNQDPRTCYNSPLHF
TRBV6-2/TRBV6-3	.	TRBJ2-2	.	TGTGACAACAGCTCATATACCGGGGAGCTGTTTTTT	CDNSSYTGELFF